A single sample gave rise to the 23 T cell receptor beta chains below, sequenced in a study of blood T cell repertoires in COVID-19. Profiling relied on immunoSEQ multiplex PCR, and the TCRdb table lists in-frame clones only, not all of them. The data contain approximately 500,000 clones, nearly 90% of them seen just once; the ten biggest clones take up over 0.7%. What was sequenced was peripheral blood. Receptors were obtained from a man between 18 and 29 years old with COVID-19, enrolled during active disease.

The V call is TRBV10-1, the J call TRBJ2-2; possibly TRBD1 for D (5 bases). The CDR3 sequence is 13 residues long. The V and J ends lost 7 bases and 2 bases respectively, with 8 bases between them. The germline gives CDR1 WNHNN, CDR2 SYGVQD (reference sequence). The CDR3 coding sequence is TGCGCCAGCACCCGGACAAACACCGGGGAGCTGTTTTTT. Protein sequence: CASTRTNTGELFF.

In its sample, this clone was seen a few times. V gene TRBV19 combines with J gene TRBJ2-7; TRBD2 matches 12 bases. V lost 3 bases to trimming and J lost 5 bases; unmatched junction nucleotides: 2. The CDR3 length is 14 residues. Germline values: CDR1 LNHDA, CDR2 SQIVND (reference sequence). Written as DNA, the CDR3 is TGTGCCAGTAGTATCCGGACTAGCGGGAACGAGCAGTACTTC. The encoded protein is CASSIRTSGNEQYF. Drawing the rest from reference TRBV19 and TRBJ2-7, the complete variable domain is DGGITQSPKYLFRKEGQNVTLSCEQNLNHDAMYWYRQDPGQGLRLIYYSQIVNDFQKGDIAEGYSVSREKKESFPLTVTSAQKNPTAFYLCASSIRTSGNEQYFGPGTRLTVT.

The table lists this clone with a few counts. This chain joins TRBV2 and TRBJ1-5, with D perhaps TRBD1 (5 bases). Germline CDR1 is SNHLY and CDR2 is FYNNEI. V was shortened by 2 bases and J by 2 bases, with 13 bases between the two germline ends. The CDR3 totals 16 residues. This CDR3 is CASSELGEQRNQPQHF. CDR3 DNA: TGTGCCAGCAGTGAACTAGGGGAACAGCGCAATCAGCCCCAGCATTTT.

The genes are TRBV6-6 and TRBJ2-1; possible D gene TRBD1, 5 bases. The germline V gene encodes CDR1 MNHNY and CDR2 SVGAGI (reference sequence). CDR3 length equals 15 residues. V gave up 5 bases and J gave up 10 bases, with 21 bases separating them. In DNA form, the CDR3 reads TGTGCCAGCAGTGCTCTAATGGCTAGATCAGGGGAGCAGTTCTTC. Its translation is CASSALMARSGEQFF.

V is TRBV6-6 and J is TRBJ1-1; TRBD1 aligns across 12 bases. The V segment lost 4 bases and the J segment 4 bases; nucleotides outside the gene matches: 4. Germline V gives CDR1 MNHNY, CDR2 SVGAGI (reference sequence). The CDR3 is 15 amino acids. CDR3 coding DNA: TGTGCCAGCAGTTGGGACAGGGGGCGAGGCACTGAAGCTTTCTTT. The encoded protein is CASSWDRGRGTEAFF.

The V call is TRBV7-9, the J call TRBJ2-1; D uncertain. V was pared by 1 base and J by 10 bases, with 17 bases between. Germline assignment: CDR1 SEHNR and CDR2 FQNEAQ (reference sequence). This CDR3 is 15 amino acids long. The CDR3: CASSLGRLVAREQFF. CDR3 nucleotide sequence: TGTGCCAGCAGCTTAGGACGTTTGGTGGCGCGGGAGCAGTTCTTC.

CDR3: CASSLSGDKQFF. The DNA for the CDR3 is TGTGCCAGCAGCCTTAGCGGGGATAAGCAGTTCTTC. The chain is built from TRBV3-1 (or the pseudogene TRBV3-2) and TRBJ2-1; 8 nucleotides agree with TRBD2. This CDR3 contains 12 residues. CDR1 is LGHDT and CDR2 is YNNKEL in the germline V gene (reference sequence). With 4 bases clipped from V and 11 bases from J, the junction kept 4 bases outside the gene matches.

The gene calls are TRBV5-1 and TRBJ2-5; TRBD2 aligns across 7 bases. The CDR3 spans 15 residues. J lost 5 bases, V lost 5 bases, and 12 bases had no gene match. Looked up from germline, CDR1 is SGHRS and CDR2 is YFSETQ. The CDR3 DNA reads TGCGCCAGCAGGCCAGCGGGAAAGCGGTTGGAGACCCAGTACTTC. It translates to CASRPAGKRLETQYF.

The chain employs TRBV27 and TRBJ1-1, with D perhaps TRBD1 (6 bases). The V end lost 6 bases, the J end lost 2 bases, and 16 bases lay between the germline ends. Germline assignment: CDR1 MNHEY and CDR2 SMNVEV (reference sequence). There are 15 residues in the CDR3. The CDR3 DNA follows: TGTGCCAGCAGGCAACTCGACAGGCCCAACACTGAAGCTTTCTTT. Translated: CASRQLDRPNTEAFF.

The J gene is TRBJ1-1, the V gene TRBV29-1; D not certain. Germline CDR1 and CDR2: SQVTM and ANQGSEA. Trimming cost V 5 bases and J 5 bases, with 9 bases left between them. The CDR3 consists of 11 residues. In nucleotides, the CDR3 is TGCAGCGTTCATACCGGGACTGAAGCTTTCTTT. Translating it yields CSVHTGTEAFF.

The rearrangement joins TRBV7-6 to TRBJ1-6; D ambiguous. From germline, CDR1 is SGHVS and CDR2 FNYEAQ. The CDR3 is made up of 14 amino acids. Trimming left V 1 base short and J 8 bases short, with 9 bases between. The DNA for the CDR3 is TGTGCCAGCAGCTTAGGACAAAGAGATTCACCCCTCCACTTT. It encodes CASSLGQRDSPLHF.

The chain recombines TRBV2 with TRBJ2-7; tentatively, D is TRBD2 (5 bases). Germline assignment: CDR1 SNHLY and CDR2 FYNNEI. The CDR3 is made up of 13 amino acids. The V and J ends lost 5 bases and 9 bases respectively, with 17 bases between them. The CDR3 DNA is TGTGCCAGCAGTTCACTGTGGGATGGAGGGCAGTACTTC. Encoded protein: CASSSLWDGGQYF.

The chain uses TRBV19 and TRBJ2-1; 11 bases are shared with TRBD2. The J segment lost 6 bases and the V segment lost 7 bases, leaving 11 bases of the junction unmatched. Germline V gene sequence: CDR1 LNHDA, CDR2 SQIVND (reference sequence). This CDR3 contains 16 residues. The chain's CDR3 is CASTPGGSGRGNEQFF. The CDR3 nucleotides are TGTGCCAGTACTCCCGGAGGTAGCGGGAGGGGCAATGAGCAGTTCTTC.

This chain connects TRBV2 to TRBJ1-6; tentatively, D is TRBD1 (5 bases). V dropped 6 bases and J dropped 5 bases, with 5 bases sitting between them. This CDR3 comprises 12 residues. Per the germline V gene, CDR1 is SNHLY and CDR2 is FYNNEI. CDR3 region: CASRDNNSPLHF. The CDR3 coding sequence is TGTGCCAGCAGGGACAATAATTCACCCCTCCACTTT.

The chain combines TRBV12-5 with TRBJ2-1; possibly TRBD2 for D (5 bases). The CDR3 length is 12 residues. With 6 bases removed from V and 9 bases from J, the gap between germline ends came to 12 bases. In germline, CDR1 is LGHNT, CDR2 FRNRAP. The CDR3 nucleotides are TGTGCTAGTGGACCCGTTGAGGGTGAGCAGTTCTTC. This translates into CASGPVEGEQFF.

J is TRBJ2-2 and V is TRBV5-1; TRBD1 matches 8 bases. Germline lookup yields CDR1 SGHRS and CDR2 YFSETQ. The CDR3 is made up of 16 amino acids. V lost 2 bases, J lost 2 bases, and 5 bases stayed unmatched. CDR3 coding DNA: TGCGCCAGCAGCTTAGGGACAGGAGGCAACACCGGGGAGCTGTTTTTT. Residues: CASSLGTGGNTGELFF.

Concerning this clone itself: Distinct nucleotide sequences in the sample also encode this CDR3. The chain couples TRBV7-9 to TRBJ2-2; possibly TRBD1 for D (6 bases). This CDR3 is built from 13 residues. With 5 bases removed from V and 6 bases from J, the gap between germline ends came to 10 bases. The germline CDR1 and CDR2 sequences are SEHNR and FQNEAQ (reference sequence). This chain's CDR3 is CASSLQGAGELFF. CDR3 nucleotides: TGTGCCAGCAGCCTACAGGGCGCCGGGGAGCTGTTTTTT.

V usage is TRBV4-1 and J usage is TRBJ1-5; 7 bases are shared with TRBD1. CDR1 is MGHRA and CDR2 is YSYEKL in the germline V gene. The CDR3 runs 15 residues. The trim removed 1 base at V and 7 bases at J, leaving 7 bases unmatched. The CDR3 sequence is CASSQGGQGGQPQHF. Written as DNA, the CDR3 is TGCGCCAGCAGCCAAGGGGGGCAGGGGGGCCAGCCCCAGCATTTT.

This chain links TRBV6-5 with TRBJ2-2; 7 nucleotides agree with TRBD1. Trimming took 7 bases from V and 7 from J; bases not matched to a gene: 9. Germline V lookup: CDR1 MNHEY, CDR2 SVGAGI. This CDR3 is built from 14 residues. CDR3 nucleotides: TGTGCCAGCATTCTGACAGGGCCAAGCGGGGAGCTGTTTTTT. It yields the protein CASILTGPSGELFF.

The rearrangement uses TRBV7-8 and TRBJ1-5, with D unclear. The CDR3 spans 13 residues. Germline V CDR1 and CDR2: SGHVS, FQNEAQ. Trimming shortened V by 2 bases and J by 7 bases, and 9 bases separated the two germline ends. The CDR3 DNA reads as TGTGCCAGCAGCTTAAGAGGTGGACAGCCCCAGCATTTT. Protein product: CASSLRGGQPQHF.

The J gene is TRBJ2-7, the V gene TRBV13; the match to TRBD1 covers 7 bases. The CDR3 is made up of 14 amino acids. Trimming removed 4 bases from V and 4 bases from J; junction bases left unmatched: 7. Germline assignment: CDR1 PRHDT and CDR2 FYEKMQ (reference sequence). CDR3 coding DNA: TGTGCCAGCAGCTCCGACAGGGCCGGATACGAGCAGTACTTC. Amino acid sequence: CASSSDRAGYEQYF.

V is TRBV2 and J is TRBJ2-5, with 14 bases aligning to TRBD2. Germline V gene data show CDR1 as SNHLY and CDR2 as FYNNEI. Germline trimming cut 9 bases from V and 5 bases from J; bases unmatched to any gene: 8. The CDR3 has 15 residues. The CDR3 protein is CASAGTSGRDETQYF. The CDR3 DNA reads TGTGCCAGTGCCGGGACTAGCGGGAGAGATGAGACCCAGTACTTC.

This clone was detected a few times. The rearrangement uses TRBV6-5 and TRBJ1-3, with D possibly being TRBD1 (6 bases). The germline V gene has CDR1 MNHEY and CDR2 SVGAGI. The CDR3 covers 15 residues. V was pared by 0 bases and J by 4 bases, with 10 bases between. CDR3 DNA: TGTGCCAGCAGTTACTCGACCGGGACAGGAAACACCATATATTTT. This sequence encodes CASSYSTGTGNTIYF.